One sample yielded the 28 T cell receptor beta chains listed below, sequenced in a study of T-cell reconstitution after alpha-beta-depleted transplantation in children. Preparation of the TCRbeta library used unique molecular identifiers. TCRdb analysed the PCR reads with MiXCR anew, one entry per CDR3 protein. This table has about 300,000 distinct CDR3 sequences, around 7.1% appearing once. No cognate antigen is known for these TCRs. Findings and limits, study-wide: Once a year had passed after transplant, T-cell counts and diversity came mostly from newly produced T cells.

The sequencing here drew on peripheral blood, taken 360 days after TCRalphabeta/CD19-depleted stem cell transplant. These receptors were collected from a female patient between 2 and 15 years old who had a stem cell transplant for Fanconi anemia, so the T cells may come from the graft donor.

This clonotype appeared a few times. In nucleotides, the CDR3 is TGTGCCAGCAGCTTAGACGTAGGGACAGGAGTGCTCCTCGCTTACAATGAGCAGTTCTTC. Translating it yields CASSLDVGTGVLLAYNEQFF. The gene calls are TRBV11-2 and TRBJ2-1; 8 nucleotides agree with TRBD1. J was trimmed by 4 bases and V by 0 bases; bases with no gene match: 17. The germline V gene encodes CDR1 SGHAT and CDR2 FQNNGV. This CDR3 has 20 amino acids.

The sample holds many counts of this clonotype. The rearrangement uses TRBV6-2 or TRBV6-3 and TRBJ1-5; unclear D gene. Germline CDR1 and CDR2: MNHEY and SVGEGT. This CDR3 spans 15 amino acids. The ends were cut back, 2 bases at V and 4 bases at J, with 12 bases in the middle. The CDR3 DNA sequence: TGTGCCAGCAGTTACCGGGGTTTGGGGAATCAGCCCCAGCATTTT. Its translation: CASSYRGLGNQPQHF.

This clonotype was detected ten times or more. The V call is TRBV6-1, the J call TRBJ2-7; TRBD1 matches 9 bases. From germline, CDR1 is MNHNS and CDR2 SASEGT. CDR3 length equals 14 residues. V lost 7 bases and J lost 4; bases outside the gene matches: 8. The chain's CDR3 is CASKVGQGKYEQYF. In nucleotides, the CDR3 is TGTGCCAGCAAAGTAGGACAGGGGAAATACGAGCAGTACTTC.

This clonotype was recorded a few times. The rearrangement links TRBV7-3 to TRBJ2-3, with TRBD2 matching 9 bases. This CDR3 comprises 16 residues. V trimming: 4 bases; J trimming: 6 bases; junction bases outside the gene matches: 11. Germline V gene lookup returns CDR1 SGHTA and CDR2 FQGTGA. The DNA of the CDR3 is TGTGCCAGCAGCTGGCTAGCGGGACCCCGTCCGGATACGCAGTATTTT. It codes for CASSWLAGPRPDTQYF.

In this sample, this clonotype turned up a few times. This sequence joins TRBV6-5 and TRBJ2-7; TRBD1 matches 9 bases. Germline values: CDR1 MNHEY, CDR2 SVGAGI. The length of the CDR3 is 16 residues. The V gene end was trimmed by 0 bases and the J gene end by 2 bases; junction bases not matched to a gene: 5. CDR3 protein: CASSYSPGQGPYEQYF. CDR3 coding DNA: TGTGCCAGCAGTTACTCACCGGGACAGGGCCCCTACGAGCAGTACTTC.

This chain uses TRBV7-2 with TRBJ1-2, with D hard to call. The CDR3 covers 15 residues. Germline values: CDR1 SGHTA, CDR2 FQGNSA. The V end lost 3 bases, the J end lost 3 bases, and 14 bases lay between the germline ends. CDR3: CASSLETTIYYGYTF. The CDR3, as DNA: TGTGCCAGCAGCTTGGAGACGACGATATACTATGGCTACACCTTC. Drawing the rest from reference TRBV7-2 and TRBJ1-2, the complete variable domain is GAGVSQSPSNKVTEKGKDVELRCDPISGHTALYWYRQSLGQGLEFLIYFQGNSAPDKSGLPSDRFSAERTGGSVSTLTIQRTQQEDSAVYLCASSLETTIYYGYTFGSGTRLTVV.

The gene calls are TRBV28 and TRBJ1-1; tentatively, D is TRBD1 (5 bases). The CDR3 sequence is 10 residues long. V lost 5 bases to trimming and J lost 11 bases, with 9 bases between them. Germline V gene lookup returns CDR1 MDHEN and CDR2 SYDVKM. This CDR3 is CASSEGPAFF. The CDR3 DNA reads TGTGCCAGCAGTGAGGGGCCGGCTTTCTTT.

This clonotype was found many times. This sequence joins TRBV20-1 and TRBJ2-7; possibly TRBD1 for D (6 bases). Germline-derived CDR1 and CDR2 are DFQATT and SNEGSKA (reference sequence). Trimming took 3 bases from V and 1 from J, leaving 13 bases between them. The CDR3 contains 14 residues. The DNA of the CDR3 is TGCAGTGCTAGGGACAGTTTTATATCCTACGAGCAGTACTTC. As protein: CSARDSFISYEQYF.

This clonotype was observed a few times. The chain has TRBV6-5 and TRBJ2-5; 11 positions agree with TRBD1. Germline V lookup: CDR1 MNHEY, CDR2 SVGAGI. Germline trimming cut 2 bases from V and 4 bases from J; bases unmatched to any gene: 6. CDR3 length: 16 amino acids. CDR3 bases: TGTGCCAGCAGTTACACCCGGACAGGGGGCACAGAGACCCAGTACTTC. This encodes CASSYTRTGGTETQYF.

V is TRBV12-3 or TRBV12-4 and J is TRBJ1-5; no clear D gene. V dropped 6 bases and J dropped 0 bases, with 9 bases sitting between them. The CDR3 is 14 amino acids. The CDR3 DNA reads TGTGCCAGCAGGTCGGGGTATAGCAATCAGCCCCAGCATTTT. This translates into CASRSGYSNQPQHF.

This clonotype has at least ten counts. The gene calls are TRBV6-5 and TRBJ2-3; 11 bases line up with TRBD2. V shed 4 bases, J shed 1 base, and the junction held 4 bases outside the gene matches. CDR1 and CDR2 (germline): MNHEY, SVGAGI. The length of the CDR3 is 16 residues. The CDR3 DNA reads TGTGCCAGCAGTTCTAGCGGGGGGCTCCGCACAGATACGCAGTATTTT. Encoded protein: CASSSSGGLRTDTQYF.

This clonotype has at least ten counts. V is TRBV3-1 and J is TRBJ2-1; D remains unclear. Germline V gene sequence: CDR1 LGHDT, CDR2 YNNKEL (reference sequence). The CDR3 contains 12 residues. V lost 1 base to trimming and J lost 4 bases, with 2 bases between them. Here the CDR3 DNA reads TGTGCCAGCAGCCAAGGTTACAATGAGCAGTTCTTC. As protein: CASSQGYNEQFF.

The V and J genes are TRBV6-5 and TRBJ1-1; 7 nucleotides agree with TRBD1. V lost 0 bases and J lost 1; bases outside the gene matches: 2. Germline CDR1 reads MNHEY; CDR2 reads SVGAGI. The CDR3 spans 15 residues. CDR3 sequence (DNA): TGTGCCAGCAGTTACTCGACAGGGTCGAACACTGAAGCTTTCTTT. Its protein is CASSYSTGSNTEAFF.

This chain uses TRBV9 with TRBJ2-7; 8 positions match TRBD1. Germline V gives CDR1 SGDLS, CDR2 YYNGEE. V lost 4 bases to trimming and J lost 5 bases; unmatched junction nucleotides: 11. This CDR3 spans 15 amino acids. CDR3 coding DNA: TGTGCCAGCAGCTTAGACAGACAGGGGCTCCACGAGCAGTACTTC. Encoded protein: CASSLDRQGLHEQYF.

The chain uses TRBV20-1 and TRBJ2-3, with 9 positions matching TRBD2. CDR1 and CDR2 (germline): DFQATT, SNEGSKA (reference sequence). J was trimmed by 5 bases and V by 1 base; bases with no gene match: 7. The CDR3 runs 15 residues. The CDR3 nucleotides read TGCAGTGCTAGAGGAGGCGGGAGGGCCATAGATACGCAGTATTTT. Its protein is CSARGGGRAIDTQYF.

V is TRBV5-5 and J is TRBJ1-2; 8 nucleotides agree with TRBD1. This CDR3 comprises 18 residues. Per germline, CDR1 SGHKS and CDR2 YYEKEE (reference sequence). V dropped 1 base and J dropped 3; count of bases not matched to a gene: 14. The CDR3 here is CASSLRPPDRAFHYGYTF. Written as DNA, the CDR3 is TGTGCCAGCAGCTTGCGGCCTCCGGACAGGGCTTTCCACTATGGCTACACCTTC.

This clonotype occurred many times. The chain carries TRBV20-1 and TRBJ2-1, with D perhaps matching TRBD2 (6 bases). The V end was cut by 6 bases, the J end by 7 bases, with 22 bases between. The CDR3 runs 15 residues. CDR1 is DFQATT, CDR2 SNEGSKA, per germline (reference sequence). CDR3 DNA: TGCAGTGCAGATTCTAGTGGGACTCCGTGGAATGAGCAGTTCTTC. It encodes CSADSSGTPWNEQFF.

The V call is TRBV12-3 or TRBV12-4, the J call TRBJ1-2; D gene unclear. CDR3 size: 13 residues. Trimming pared 5 bases from V and 1 base from J, leaving 8 bases between. The CDR3 here is CASSGGLNYGYTF. In DNA, the CDR3 is TGTGCCAGCAGTGGCGGTCTTAACTATGGCTACACCTTC.

This clonotype was counted many times. V and J are TRBV6-1 and TRBJ1-4; tentative D call: TRBD1 (6 bases). The CDR3 is made up of 15 amino acids. Trimming left V 6 bases short and J 8 bases short, with 19 bases between. Germline CDR1 MNHNS, CDR2 SASEGT. CDR3 sequence reads: CASSLGWGAGEKLFF. CDR3 nucleotides: TGTGCCAGCAGCTTGGGATGGGGGGCCGGGGAAAAACTGTTTTTT.

V gene TRBV9 combines with J gene TRBJ2-1; D unresolved. CDR3 size: 15 residues. V was clipped by 0 bases and J by 0 bases, with 7 bases between them. Germline V CDR1 and CDR2: SGDLS, YYNGEE. This CDR3 is CASSVADGSYNEQFF. The CDR3, as DNA: TGTGCCAGCAGCGTAGCGGACGGCTCCTACAATGAGCAGTTCTTC.

The chain uses TRBV7-2 and TRBJ2-5, with D tentatively TRBD1 (5 bases). The germline gives CDR1 SGHTA, CDR2 FQGNSA. CDR3 length: 15 amino acids. V lost 1 base and J 1 base, leaving 10 bases between the germline ends. The CDR3 nucleotides are TGTGCCAGCAGCTTAGGGGGCAGGGTCCAAGAGACCCAGTACTTC. Its protein product is CASSLGGRVQETQYF.

This clonotype was observed many times. The chain has TRBV7-2 and TRBJ2-1; tentatively, D is TRBD1 (5 bases). CDR3 size: 16 residues. Trimming left V 2 bases short and J 1 base short, with 12 bases between. The germline CDR1 and CDR2 sequences are SGHTA and FQGNSA. For the CDR3, the DNA is TGTGCCAGCAGCTTAAGGGGTTCTTCTTCCTACAATGAGCAGTTCTTC. Its translation: CASSLRGSSSYNEQFF.

The chain joins TRBV13 to TRBJ1-3; TRBD1 matches 7 bases. Trimming at V came to 2 bases and at J to 0 bases, leaving 10 bases not matched to a gene. CDR1 is PRHDT and CDR2 is FYEKMQ in the germline V gene (reference sequence). The CDR3 has 18 amino acids. The CDR3 coding sequence is TGTGCCAGCAGCTTAAGTCGTCGGACAGGCGGCTCTGGAAACACCATATATTTT. This translates into CASSLSRRTGGSGNTIYF.

This clonotype was detected a few times. The CDR3 is CASSVGTGGVNEQFF. As DNA, the CDR3 is TGTGCCAGCAGCGTAGGGACAGGGGGTGTTAATGAGCAGTTCTTC. The rearrangement uses TRBV9 and TRBJ2-1; 10 bases are a match to TRBD1. Germline V lookup: CDR1 SGDLS, CDR2 YYNGEE. The CDR3 has 15 residues. Trimming took 0 bases from V and 7 from J; bases not matched to a gene: 4.

The chain carries TRBV7-6 and TRBJ1-3; D is unresolved. V lost 1 base, J lost 0 bases, and 7 bases lay in between. The germline V gene encodes CDR1 SGHVS and CDR2 FNYEAQ. CDR3 length: 15 amino acids. The DNA for the CDR3 is TGTGCCAGCAGCTTAGTTGCGGGCTCTGGAAACACCATATATTTT. Translation gives CASSLVAGSGNTIYF. The whole variable domain, filled in from reference TRBV7-6 and TRBJ1-3, reads GAGVSQSPRYKVTKRGQDVALRCDPISGHVSLYWYRQALGQGPEFLTYFNYEAQQDKSGLPNDRFSAERPEGSISTLTIQRTEQRDSAMYRCASSLVAGSGNTIYFGEGSWLTVV.

This clonotype has only a few counts. The J gene is TRBJ1-2, the V gene TRBV10-3; D gene ambiguous. The CDR3 totals 13 residues. Trimming removed 7 bases from V and 3 bases from J, with 12 bases in between. Germline V CDR1 and CDR2: ENHRY, SYGVKD. The CDR3 DNA sequence: TGTGCCATCACCCCAGGCCCCGACTATGGCTACACCTTC. It specifies CAITPGPDYGYTF.

Ten or more counts support this clonotype. The gene calls are TRBV24-1 and TRBJ2-5; maybe TRBD1 (6 bases). Trimming took 3 bases from V and 0 from J, leaving 16 bases between them. CDR1 is KGHDR and CDR2 is SFDVKD in the germline V gene. This CDR3 is 17 amino acids long. This chain's CDR3 is CATSDISGVTYQETQYF. CDR3 nucleotides: TGTGCCACCAGTGATATCTCAGGGGTCACGTACCAAGAGACCCAGTACTTC.

This clonotype was seen more than once but under ten times. The chain couples TRBV11-1 to TRBJ2-5; the D is unclear. The CDR3 runs 14 residues. V was cut by 3 bases and J by 5 bases, with 13 bases left in between. CDR1 SGHAT and CDR2 FQDESV come from the germline V gene (reference sequence). The CDR3 is CASSLVNSGETQYF. In DNA form, the CDR3 reads TGTGCCAGCAGCTTGGTCAACAGTGGCGAGACCCAGTACTTC.